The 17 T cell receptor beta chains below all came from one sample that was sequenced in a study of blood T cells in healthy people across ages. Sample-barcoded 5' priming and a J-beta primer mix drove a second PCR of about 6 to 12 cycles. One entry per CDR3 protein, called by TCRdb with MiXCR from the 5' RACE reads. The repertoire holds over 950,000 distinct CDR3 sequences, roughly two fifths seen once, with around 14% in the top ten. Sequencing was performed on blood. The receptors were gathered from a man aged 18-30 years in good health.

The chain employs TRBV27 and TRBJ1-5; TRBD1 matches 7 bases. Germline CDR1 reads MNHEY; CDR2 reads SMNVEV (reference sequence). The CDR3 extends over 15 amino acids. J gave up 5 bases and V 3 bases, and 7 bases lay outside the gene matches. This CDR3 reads CASSFRQGIDQPQHF. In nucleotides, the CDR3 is TGTGCCAGCAGTTTCCGACAGGGAATCGATCAGCCCCAGCATTTT.

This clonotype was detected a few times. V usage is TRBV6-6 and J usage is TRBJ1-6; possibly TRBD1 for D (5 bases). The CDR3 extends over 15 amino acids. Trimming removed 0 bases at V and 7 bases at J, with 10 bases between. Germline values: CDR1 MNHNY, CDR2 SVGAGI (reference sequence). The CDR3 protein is CASSYSGQENSPLHF. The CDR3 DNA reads TGTGCCAGCAGTTACTCGGGGCAGGAAAATTCACCCCTCCACTTT.

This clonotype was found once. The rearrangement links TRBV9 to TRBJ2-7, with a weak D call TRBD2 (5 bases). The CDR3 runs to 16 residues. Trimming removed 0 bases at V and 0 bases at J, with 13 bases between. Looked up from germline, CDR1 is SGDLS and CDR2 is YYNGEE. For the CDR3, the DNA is TGTGCCAGCAGCGTAGGTCCGTCAGCGGACTCCTACGAGCAGTACTTC. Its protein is CASSVGPSADSYEQYF.

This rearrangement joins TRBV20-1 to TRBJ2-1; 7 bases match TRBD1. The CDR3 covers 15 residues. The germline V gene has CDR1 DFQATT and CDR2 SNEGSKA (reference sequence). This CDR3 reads CGVPSDRVSYNEQFF. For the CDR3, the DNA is TGCGGTGTACCTTCTGACAGGGTCTCCTACAATGAGCAGTTCTTC.

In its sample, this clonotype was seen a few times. The CDR3 protein is CASSTPGDPYEQYF. The CDR3 DNA reads as TGTGCCAGCAGCACCCCAGGGGACCCATACGAGCAGTACTTC. The chain joins TRBV7-9 to TRBJ2-7; the D gene is possibly TRBD1 (6 bases). Germline CDR1 SEHNR, CDR2 FQNEAQ (reference sequence). There are 14 residues in the CDR3. Trimming shortened V by 5 bases and J by 4 bases, and 15 bases separated the two germline ends.

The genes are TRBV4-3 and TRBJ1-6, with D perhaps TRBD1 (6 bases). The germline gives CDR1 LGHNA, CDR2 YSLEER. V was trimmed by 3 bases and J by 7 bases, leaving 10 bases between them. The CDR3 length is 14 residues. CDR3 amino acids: CASSHLDRNSPLHF. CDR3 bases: TGCGCCAGCAGCCACCTGGACAGAAATTCACCCCTCCACTTT.

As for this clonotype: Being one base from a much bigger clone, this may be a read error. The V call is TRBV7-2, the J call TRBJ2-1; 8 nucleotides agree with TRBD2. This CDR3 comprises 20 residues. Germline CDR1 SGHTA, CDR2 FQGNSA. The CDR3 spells CASSATGTRSGSGRFPEQVF. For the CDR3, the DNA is TGTGCCAGCAGCGCGACCGGGACTAGATCTGGTAGTGGAAGGTTTCCTGAGCAGGTCTTC. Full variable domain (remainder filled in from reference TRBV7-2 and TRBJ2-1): GAGVSQSPSNKVTEKGKDVELRCDPISGHTALYWYRQSLGQGLEFLIYFQGNSAPDKSGLPSDRFSAERTGGSVSTLTIQRTQQEDSAVYLCASSATGTRSGSGRFPEQVFGPGTRLTVL.

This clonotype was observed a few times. The CDR3 DNA sequence: TGTGCCAGCAGCCGAGACAGGGTCTCCTACGAGCAGTACTTC. It yields the protein CASSRDRVSYEQYF. The gene calls are TRBV11-2 and TRBJ2-7; 7 bases are a match to TRBD1. J gave up 0 bases and V 5 bases, and 4 bases lay outside the gene matches. This CDR3 spans 14 amino acids. CDR1 and CDR2 from the germline V gene are SGHAT and FQNNGV.

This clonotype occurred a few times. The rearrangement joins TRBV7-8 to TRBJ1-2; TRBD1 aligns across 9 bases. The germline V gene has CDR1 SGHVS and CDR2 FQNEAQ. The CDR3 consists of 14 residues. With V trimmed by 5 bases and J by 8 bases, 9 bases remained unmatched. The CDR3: CASSQNRGPSGYTF. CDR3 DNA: TGTGCCAGCAGCCAAAACAGGGGGCCGAGCGGCTACACCTTC.

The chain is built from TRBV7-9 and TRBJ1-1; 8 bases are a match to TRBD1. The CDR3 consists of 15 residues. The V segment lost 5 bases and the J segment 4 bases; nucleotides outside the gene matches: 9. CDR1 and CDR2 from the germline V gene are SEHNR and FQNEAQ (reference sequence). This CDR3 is CASSTTGGVGTEAFF. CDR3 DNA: TGTGCCAGCAGCACAACAGGGGGGGTGGGCACTGAAGCTTTCTTT.

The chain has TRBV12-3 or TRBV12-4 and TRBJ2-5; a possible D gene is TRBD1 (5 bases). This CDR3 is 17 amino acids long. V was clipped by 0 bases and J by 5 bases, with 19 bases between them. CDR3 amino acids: CASSLAPGAGPLETQYF. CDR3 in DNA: TGTGCCAGCAGTTTAGCGCCGGGCGCAGGGCCCCTGGAGACCCAGTACTTC.

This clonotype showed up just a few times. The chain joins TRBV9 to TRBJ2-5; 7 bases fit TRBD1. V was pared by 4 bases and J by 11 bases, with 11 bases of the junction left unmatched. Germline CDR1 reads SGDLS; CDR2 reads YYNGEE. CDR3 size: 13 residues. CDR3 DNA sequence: TGTGCCAGCAGCTCTGGACAGGCCGAGGAGCAGTACTTC. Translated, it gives CASSSGQAEEQYF.

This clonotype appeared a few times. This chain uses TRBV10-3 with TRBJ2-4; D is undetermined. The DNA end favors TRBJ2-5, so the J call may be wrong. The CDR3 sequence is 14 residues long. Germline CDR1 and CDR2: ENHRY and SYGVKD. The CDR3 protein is CATCLGPNQETQYF. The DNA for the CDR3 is TGTGCCACCTGTTTAGGCCCTAACCAAGAGACCCAGTACTTC.

The CDR3 spells CASSFGTGDYNEQFF. CDR3 nucleotide sequence: TGTGCCAGCAGTTTCGGGACAGGGGACTACAATGAGCAGTTCTTC. This rearrangement joins TRBV27 to TRBJ2-1; TRBD1 matches 10 bases. The germline gives CDR1 MNHEY, CDR2 SMNVEV (reference sequence). V dropped 3 bases and J dropped 3; count of bases not matched to a gene: 2. The CDR3 length is 15 residues.

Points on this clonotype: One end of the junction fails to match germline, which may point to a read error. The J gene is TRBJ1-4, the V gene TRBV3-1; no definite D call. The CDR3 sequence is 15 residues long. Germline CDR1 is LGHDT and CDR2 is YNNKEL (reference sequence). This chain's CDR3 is CASTQSPGVVEKLFF. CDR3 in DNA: TGTGCCAGCACCCAATCCCCTGGGGTCGTTGAAAAACTGTTTTTT.

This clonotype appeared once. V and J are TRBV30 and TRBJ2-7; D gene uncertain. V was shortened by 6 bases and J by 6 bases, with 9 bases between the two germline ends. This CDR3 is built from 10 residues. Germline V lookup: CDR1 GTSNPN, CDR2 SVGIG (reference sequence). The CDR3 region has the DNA TGTGCCTGCCACGGGTGCGAGCAGTACTTC. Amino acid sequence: CACHGCEQYF.

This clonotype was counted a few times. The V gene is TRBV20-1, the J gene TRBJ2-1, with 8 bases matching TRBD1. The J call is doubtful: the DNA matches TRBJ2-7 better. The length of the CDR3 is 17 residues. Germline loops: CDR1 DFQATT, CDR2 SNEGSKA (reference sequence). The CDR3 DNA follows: TGCAGTGCTAAATACGGACAGGGAATGGGATCCTACAATGAGCAGTACTTC. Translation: CSAKYGQGMGSYNEQYF.